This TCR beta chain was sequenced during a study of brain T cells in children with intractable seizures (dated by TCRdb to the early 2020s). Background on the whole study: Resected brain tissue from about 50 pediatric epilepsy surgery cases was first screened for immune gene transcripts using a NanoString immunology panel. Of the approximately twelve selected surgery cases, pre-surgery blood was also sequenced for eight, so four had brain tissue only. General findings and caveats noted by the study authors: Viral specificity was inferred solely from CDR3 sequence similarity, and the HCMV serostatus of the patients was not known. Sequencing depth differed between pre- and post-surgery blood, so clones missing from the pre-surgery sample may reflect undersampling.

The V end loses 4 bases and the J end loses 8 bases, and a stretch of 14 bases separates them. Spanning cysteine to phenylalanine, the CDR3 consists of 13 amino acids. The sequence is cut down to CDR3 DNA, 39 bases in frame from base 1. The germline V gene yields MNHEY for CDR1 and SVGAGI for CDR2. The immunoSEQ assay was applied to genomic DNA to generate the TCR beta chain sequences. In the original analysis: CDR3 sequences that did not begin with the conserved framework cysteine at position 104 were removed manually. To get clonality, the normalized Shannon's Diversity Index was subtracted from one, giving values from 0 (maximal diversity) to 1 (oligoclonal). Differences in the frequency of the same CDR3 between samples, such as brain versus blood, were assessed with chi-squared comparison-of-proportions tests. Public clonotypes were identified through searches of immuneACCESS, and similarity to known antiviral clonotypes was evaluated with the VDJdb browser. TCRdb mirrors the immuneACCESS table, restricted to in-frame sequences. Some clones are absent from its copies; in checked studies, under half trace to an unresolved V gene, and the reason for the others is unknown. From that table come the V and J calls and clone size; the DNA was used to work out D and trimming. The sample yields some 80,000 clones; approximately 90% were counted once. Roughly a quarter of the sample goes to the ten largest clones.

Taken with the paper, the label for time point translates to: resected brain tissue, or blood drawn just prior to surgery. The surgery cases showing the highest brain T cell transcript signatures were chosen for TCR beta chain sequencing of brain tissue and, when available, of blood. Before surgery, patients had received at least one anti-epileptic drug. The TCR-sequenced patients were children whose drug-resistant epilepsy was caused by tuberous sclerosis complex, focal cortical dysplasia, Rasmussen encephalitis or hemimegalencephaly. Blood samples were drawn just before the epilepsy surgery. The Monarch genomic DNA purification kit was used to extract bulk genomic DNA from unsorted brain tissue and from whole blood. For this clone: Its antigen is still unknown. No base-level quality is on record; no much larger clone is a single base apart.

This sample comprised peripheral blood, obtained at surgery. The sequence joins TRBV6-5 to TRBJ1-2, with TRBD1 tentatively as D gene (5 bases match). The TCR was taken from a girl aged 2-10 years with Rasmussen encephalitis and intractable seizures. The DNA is TGTGCCAGCAGTTCCTACAAGGGGAGGGGCTACACCTTC. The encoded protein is CASSSYKGRGYTF.